These 21 T cell receptor beta chains were sequenced from one sample in a study of blood T cell repertoires in COVID-19. TCRdb keeps only in-frame clones here, not all; method: immunoSEQ multiplex PCR. The data show over 150,000 clones, with 60% to 85% seen just once and around 1.7% held by the top ten. Sequenced input: peripheral blood. These TCRs come from a man older than 75 with acute or convalescent COVID-19.

This sequence joins TRBV5-1 and TRBJ2-3; TRBD2 matches at 12 bases. J was trimmed by 5 bases and V by 1 base; bases with no gene match: 5. The CDR3 is 16 residues long. CDR1 is SGHRS and CDR2 is YFSETQ in the germline V gene. The chain's CDR3 is CASSLPGLAGGDTQYF. CDR3 nucleotide sequence: TGCGCCAGCAGCTTGCCGGGACTAGCGGGTGGAGATACGCAGTATTTT.

This clone appeared many times. The chain recombines TRBV18 with TRBJ1-1; 7 nucleotides line up with TRBD1. Germline V CDR1 and CDR2: KGHSH, LQKENI. Trimming removed 5 bases from V and 8 bases from J; junction bases left unmatched: 8. The CDR3 is 13 residues long. The CDR3 spells CASSMTGLGEAFF. CDR3 sequence (DNA): TGTGCCAGCTCAATGACAGGGCTTGGCGAAGCTTTCTTT.

The chain combines TRBV28 with TRBJ2-2, with D unclear. V was shortened by 5 bases and J by 6 bases, with 13 bases between the two germline ends. This CDR3 is 14 amino acids long. Germline V gives CDR1 MDHEN, CDR2 SYDVKM. The CDR3 nucleotides read TGTGCCAGCAGTCCGGCCTCTGGGCCCGGGGAGCTGTTTTTT. Translated, it gives CASSPASGPGELFF.

CDR3 protein: CASSSDRVINEKLFF. The DNA of the CDR3 is TGTGCCAGCAGCTCAGACAGGGTGATTAATGAAAAACTGTTTTTT. The gene calls are TRBV7-9 and TRBJ1-4; TRBD1 matches at 7 bases. Germline CDR1 and CDR2: SEHNR and FQNEAQ (reference sequence). This CDR3 region has 15 residues. V shed 4 bases, J shed 4 bases, and the junction held 6 bases outside the gene matches.

As DNA, the CDR3 is TGTGCCAGCAGCTTGGCGGGGACAGGGGAAGGCTACACCTTC. Protein product: CASSLAGTGEGYTF. J is TRBJ1-2 and V is TRBV5-5; 10 nucleotides match TRBD1. The CDR3 length is 14 residues. The trim removed 0 bases at V and 8 bases at J, leaving 4 bases unmatched. Looked up from germline, CDR1 is SGHKS and CDR2 is YYEKEE (reference sequence).

V is TRBV19 and J is TRBJ2-1; 9 positions agree with TRBD1. The ends lost 1 base at V and 7 bases at J; junction bases unmatched: 2. The CDR3 consists of 14 residues. The germline V gene has CDR1 LNHDA and CDR2 SQIVND (reference sequence). The CDR3: CASSIGDRENEQFF. The CDR3 DNA follows: TGTGCCAGTAGTATAGGGGACAGGGAGAATGAGCAGTTCTTC.

The V call is TRBV5-1, the J call TRBJ1-5; TRBD1 matches 12 bases. The CDR3 is 15 amino acids. From germline, CDR1 is SGHRS and CDR2 YFSETQ. J gave up 7 bases and V 5 bases, and 7 bases lay outside the gene matches. The chain's CDR3 is CASRPGTGGEQPQHF. CDR3 coding DNA: TGCGCCAGCAGGCCTGGGACAGGGGGCGAGCAGCCCCAGCATTTT.

This clone appeared once. This chain connects TRBV18 to TRBJ2-7; 8 positions agree with TRBD2. The CDR3 extends over 14 amino acids. From germline, CDR1 is KGHSH and CDR2 LQKENI. V shed 6 bases and J 6 bases; nucleotides not matched to a gene: 10. CDR3 nucleotides: TGTGCCAGCTCCTCGGGACTAGTGGGTGCCGAGCAGTACGTC. Residues: CASSSGLVGAEQYV.

This chain joins TRBV7-2 and TRBJ1-5; 9 bases agree with TRBD1. The CDR3 consists of 15 residues. With 4 bases clipped from V and 6 bases from J, the junction kept 7 bases outside the gene matches. Germline-derived CDR1 and CDR2 are SGHTA and FQGNSA. Here the CDR3 DNA reads TGTGCCAGCAGCTCGTTACAGGGGGCGCTTCAGCCCCAGCATTTT. It yields the protein CASSSLQGALQPQHF.

The gene calls are TRBV24-1 and TRBJ2-2; 12 bases match TRBD2. The V gene end was trimmed by 5 bases and the J gene end by 4 bases; junction bases not matched to a gene: 10. Germline assignment: CDR1 KGHDR and CDR2 SFDVKD. CDR3 length: 18 residues. The DNA for the CDR3 is TGTGCCACCAGTGGCTTGGGGACTAGCGGGCCTTCCACCGGGGAGCTGTTTTTT. Translated: CATSGLGTSGPSTGELFF.

This clone turned up a few times. The gene calls are TRBV7-9 and TRBJ1-2; no firm D call. The CDR3 spans 15 residues. Germline-derived CDR1 and CDR2 are SEHNR and FQNEAQ (reference sequence). V lost 5 bases and J lost 2, with 15 bases in between. CDR3 sequence: CASSGRRTGNYGYTF. CDR3 nucleotides: TGTGCCAGCAGCGGCCGTCGTACGGGGAACTATGGCTACACCTTC. Full variable domain (remainder filled in from reference TRBV7-9 and TRBJ1-2): DTGVSQNPRHKITKRGQNVTFRCDPISEHNRLYWYRQTLGQGPEFLTYFQNEAQLEKSRLLSDRFSAERPKGSFSTLEIQRTEQGDSAMYLCASSGRRTGNYGYTFGSGTRLTVV.

This chain links TRBV19 with TRBJ1-2, with 7 bases that match TRBD1. After removal of 6 bases from V and 3 bases from J, the junction contained 7 bases not matched to a gene. The CDR3 is 14 amino acids. CDR1 LNHDA and CDR2 SQIVND come from the germline V gene (reference sequence). CDR3 sequence (DNA): TGTGCCAGTAGAGAAGGGGGCATCGACTATGGCTACACCTTC. Translating gives CASREGGIDYGYTF.

This sequence joins TRBV5-5 and TRBJ1-5; TRBD1 matches 8 bases. Germline V CDR1 and CDR2: SGHKS, YYEKEE (reference sequence). The CDR3 is made up of 14 amino acids. Germline trimming cut 4 bases from V and 7 bases from J; bases unmatched to any gene: 7. CDR3 in DNA: TGTGCCAGCAGCCGTCCAGGGGGCGACCAGCCCCAGCATTTT. It is translated as CASSRPGGDQPQHF. Full variable domain (outside the CDR3, taken from reference TRBV5-5 and TRBJ1-5): DAGVTQSPTHLIKTRGQQVTLRCSPISGHKSVSWYQQVLGQGPQFIFQYYEKEERGRGNFPDRFSARQFPNYSSELNVNALLLGDSALYLCASSRPGGDQPQHFGDGTRLSIL.

CDR3 sequence (DNA): TGTGCCAGCAGTGAAGCCCAGGGGGTGTTTTACGAGCAGTACGTC. The encoded protein is CASSEAQGVFYEQYV. V and J are TRBV6-1 and TRBJ2-7; 7 bases are a match to TRBD1. The CDR3 runs 15 residues. Trimming at V came to 0 bases and at J to 4 bases, leaving 6 bases not matched to a gene. The V gene's germline CDR1 is MNHNS and CDR2 SASEGT.

J is TRBJ1-2 and V is TRBV19; 7 bases fit TRBD1. Germline CDR1 is LNHDA and CDR2 is SQIVND (reference sequence). V trimming: 5 bases; J trimming: 3 bases; junction bases outside the gene matches: 3. The CDR3 sequence is 13 residues long. The CDR3 is CASSDTGDYGYTF. The CDR3 DNA is TGTGCCAGTAGTGACACAGGGGACTATGGCTACACCTTC.

This clone has only a few counts. The chain links TRBV19 to TRBJ2-2, with D unclear. This CDR3 has 15 residues. Trimming pared 4 bases from V and 0 bases from J, leaving 9 bases between. Germline V lookup: CDR1 LNHDA, CDR2 SQIVND (reference sequence). CDR3 sequence (DNA): TGTGCCAGTAGTAGAGACATCACGAACACCGGGGAGCTGTTTTTT. It is translated as CASSRDITNTGELFF.

V and J are TRBV6-5 and TRBJ1-3; D gene unclear. In germline, CDR1 is MNHEY, CDR2 SVGAGI. The CDR3 runs 15 residues. The V end was cut by 7 bases, the J end by 1 base, with 14 bases between. CDR3 coding DNA: TGTGCCAGCACTCTAGCTAGGGCTTCTGGAAACACCATATATTTT. It encodes CASTLARASGNTIYF.

The chain is built from TRBV6-6 and TRBJ1-2; D perhaps matches TRBD1 (6 bases). CDR3 length: 11 amino acids. Germline loops: CDR1 MNHNY, CDR2 SVGAGI (reference sequence). The V and J ends lost 5 bases and 8 bases respectively, with 9 bases between them. The CDR3 loop is CASSPGEGYTF. The CDR3 nucleotides are TGTGCCAGCAGTCCAGGGGAAGGCTACACCTTC.

This clone was seen more than once but under ten times. The chain carries TRBV3-1 (or the pseudogene TRBV3-2) and TRBJ1-2, with D possibly matching TRBD1 (6 bases). Germline assignment: CDR1 LGHDT and CDR2 YNNKEL (reference sequence). The CDR3 loop spans 14 amino acids. The V gene lost 4 bases and the J gene lost 2 bases, with 11 bases spanning the gap. In DNA form, the CDR3 reads TGTGCCAGCAGCCTTGAGGGGGGGAACTATGGCTACACCTTC. Translating gives CASSLEGGNYGYTF.

For the CDR3, the DNA is TGTGCCAGCTCACCACCAGGCCAGGGCTATGGCTACACCTTC. It is translated as CASSPPGQGYGYTF. The chain employs TRBV18 and TRBJ1-2, with D maybe TRBD1 (5 bases). CDR1 KGHSH and CDR2 LQKENI come from the germline V gene. The CDR3 is made up of 14 amino acids. V lost 0 bases and J 4 bases, leaving 9 bases between the germline ends. The complete variable domain, with remaining parts taken from reference TRBV18 and TRBJ1-2, reads NAGVMQNPRHLVRRRGQEARLRCSPMKGHSHVYWYRQLPEEGLKFMVYLQKENIIDESGMPKERFSAEFPKEGPSILRIQQVVRGDSAAYFCASSPPGQGYGYTFGSGTRLTVV.

There are a few counts of this clone. This chain uses TRBV5-4 with TRBJ1-1; D not certain. V was pared by 0 bases and J by 0 bases, with 9 bases between. This CDR3 contains 15 residues. The germline gives CDR1 SGHNT, CDR2 YYREEE (reference sequence). The CDR3 sequence: CASSLERVMNTEAFF. CDR3 nucleotide sequence: TGTGCCAGCAGCTTGGAACGAGTCATGAACACTGAAGCTTTCTTT.